A selection of T cell receptor beta chains follows, all from one sample in a study of a mutant IDH1 vaccine in newly diagnosed glioma. Profiling relied on immunoSEQ multiplex PCR, and the TCRdb table lists in-frame clones only, not all of them. The repertoire consists of 110,000 or so clones, with under 90% occurring once and the leading ten covering 0.55% to 0.7%. Their cognate antigens are unknown. The sample in question was PBMCs, obtained from a glioma patient whose treatment included an IDH1 peptide vaccine. These receptors were taken from a woman aged 50 to 60 with glioma. Each CDR3 is given with its conserved first and last residue. A D gene is named only where the DNA matches it firmly. The size field is filled for only some rows; it gives once, few, many or a size class.

clone_size	d_call	v_call	j_call	cdr3_aa	cdr3_nt
.	TRBD1	TRBV7-2	TRBJ2-5	CASSLGQKITQYF	TGTGCCAGCAGCTTGGGACAGAAGATCACCCAGTACTTC
once	TRBD1	TRBV29-1	TRBJ2-7	CSVTGTGYEQYF	TGCAGCGTGACCGGGACAGGCTACGAGCAGTACTTC
.	.	TRBV4-1	TRBJ2-4	CASSQHRGGKNIQYF	TGCGCCAGCAGCCAACATCGCGGCGGAAAAAACATTCAGTACTTC
.	.	TRBV19	TRBJ1-4	CASSIDVRKLHEKLFF	TGTGCCAGTAGTATAGATGTCCGGAAACTCCATGAAAAACTGTTTTTT
.	.	TRBV27	TRBJ2-7	CASSLLGGEQYF	TGTGCCAGCAGTTTATTGGGAGGCGAGCAGTACTTC
.	.	TRBV5-4	TRBJ2-5	CASSLAGLQETQYF	TGTGCCAGCAGCTTGGCAGGGCTTCAAGAGACCCAGTACTTC
.	.	TRBV29-1	TRBJ2-5	CSASQGGAETQYF	TGCAGCGCATCCCAAGGGGGGGCAGAGACCCAGTACTTC
.	.	TRBV9	TRBJ1-6	CASSVGEKNSPLHF	TGTGCCAGCAGCGTAGGCGAGAAGAATTCACCCCTCCACTTT
.	TRBD1	TRBV28	TRBJ1-1	CASSYLRDRGPTEAFF	TGTGCCAGCAGTTATCTCCGGGACAGGGGGCCCACTGAAGCTTTCTTT
.	.	TRBV2	TRBJ1-5	CASRGLGMGNQPQHF	TGTGCCAGCAGAGGGCTGGGGATGGGCAATCAGCCCCAGCATTTT
.	TRBD1	TRBV5-1	TRBJ2-7	CASSMGQGPYEQYF	TGCGCCAGCAGCATGGGACAGGGACCCTACGAGCAGTACTTC
.	.	TRBV7-9	TRBJ1-1	CASSSQANTEAFF	TGTGCCAGCAGCTCCCAGGCCAACACTGAAGCTTTCTTT
.	TRBD2	TRBV19	TRBJ2-7	CASSKGELAGVGSYEQYF	TGTGCCAGTAGTAAGGGAGAACTAGCGGGAGTGGGTTCCTACGAGCAGTACTTC
.	TRBD2	TRBV4-2	TRBJ2-1	CASSQEGTSGPYNEQFF	TGTGCCAGCAGCCAAGAGGGGACTAGCGGGCCTTACAATGAGCAGTTCTTC
.	.	TRBV5-1	TRBJ2-3	CASSGRTDTQYF	TGCGCCAGCAGCGGGAGAACAGATACGCAGTATTTT
.	.	TRBV30	TRBJ2-1	CAWSSPPVYEQFF	TGTGCCTGGAGTTCCCCCCCGGTCTATGAGCAGTTCTTC
.	TRBD2	TRBV13	TRBJ2-7	CASSPGLAGFSYEQYF	TGTGCCAGCAGCCCGGGACTAGCGGGCTTCTCCTACGAGCAGTACTTC
few	.	TRBV6-5	TRBJ1-6	CASSWIGPNSPLHF	TGTGCCAGCAGCTGGATTGGGCCCAATTCACCCCTCCACTTT
.	.	TRBV5-1	TRBJ2-7	CASSGGYEQYF	TGCGCCAGCAGCGGGGGTTACGAGCAGTACTTC
.	.	TRBV6-1	TRBJ2-6	CASSDRQLRANVLTF	TGTGCCAGCAGTGATCGGCAGTTGAGGGCCAACGTCCTGACTTTC
.	.	TRBV6-5	TRBJ2-7	CASSYSVHGYEQYF	TGTGCCAGCAGTTATTCGGTCCACGGCTACGAGCAGTACTTC
.	.	TRBV5-1	TRBJ2-7	CASSFPGQNYEQYF	TGCGCCAGCTCCTTTCCCGGACAGAACTACGAGCAGTACTTC
.	TRBD2	TRBV4-1	TRBJ2-7	CASSQVREGPYEQYF	TGCGCCAGCAGCCAAGTCCGGGAGGGCCCCTACGAGCAGTACTTC
.	TRBD1	TRBV5-1	TRBJ2-5	CASSRTGGAGETQYF	TGCGCCAGCAGTAGGACAGGGGGCGCGGGAGAGACCCAGTACTTC
.	TRBD1	TRBV18	TRBJ1-5	CASSPTGQGGNQPQHF	TGTGCCAGCTCACCCACGGGACAGGGAGGCAATCAGCCCCAGCATTTT
.	TRBD1	TRBV30	TRBJ1-5	CAWSVQGTQPQHF	TGTGCCTGGAGTGTACAGGGGACTCAGCCCCAGCATTTT
.	.	TRBV6-6	TRBJ1-2	CASSTPGHNYGYTF	TGTGCCAGCAGTACCCCGGGCCACAACTATGGCTACACCTTC
.	.	TRBV30	TRBJ1-1	CSPYTEAFF	TGTTCCCCGTACACTGAAGCTTTCTTT
.	TRBD2	TRBV2	TRBJ2-1	CATLLAGGYNEQFF	TGTGCCACCCTACTAGCGGGAGGCTACAATGAGCAGTTCTTC
.	.	TRBV27	TRBJ2-7	CASSLNGGGGEQYF	TGTGCCAGCAGTTTAAACGGGGGAGGAGGCGAGCAGTACTTC
few	TRBD2	TRBV5-1	TRBJ2-1	CASRREPGQSNEQFF	TGCGCCAGCAGGCGGGAGCCGGGGCAGAGCAATGAGCAGTTCTTC
.	TRBD1	TRBV28	TRBJ2-5	CASSPPDRPGQETQYF	TGTGCCAGCAGTCCTCCGGACAGGCCGGGGCAAGAGACCCAGTACTTC
once	TRBD1	TRBV19	TRBJ2-5	CASSSRTGGGETQYF	TGTGCCAGTAGTTCCAGGACAGGGGGCGGAGAGACCCAGTACTTC
.	TRBD2	TRBV2	TRBJ2-3	CASSQGLATDTQYF	TGTGCCAGCAGCCAGGGACTAGCGACAGATACGCAGTATTTT
.	TRBD2	TRBV7-6	TRBJ2-1	CASSLGSGLGIYNEQFF	TGTGCCAGCAGCTTAGGGAGCGGACTAGGGATCTACAATGAGCAGTTCTTC
.	.	TRBV6-5	TRBJ1-1	CASRPGGVTEAFF	TGTGCCAGCAGACCCGGGGGGGTGACTGAAGCTTTCTTT
.	.	TRBV27	TRBJ2-3	CASSPLGTDTQYF	TGTGCCAGCAGCCCCCTCGGAACAGATACGCAGTATTTT
.	TRBD1	TRBV5-1	TRBJ1-6	CASSPGTDNSPLHF	TGCGCCAGCAGCCCCGGGACAGACAATTCACCCCTCCACTTT
.	TRBD2	TRBV28	TRBJ2-3	CASSLTSGSTDTQYF	TGTGCCAGCAGTCTGACTAGCGGGAGCACAGATACGCAGTATTTT
.	TRBD1	TRBV19	TRBJ1-4	CASSIVRQGATNEKLFF	TGTGCCAGTAGTATTGTTCGTCAGGGGGCAACTAATGAAAAACTGTTTTTT
.	TRBD2	TRBV6-6	TRBJ2-7	CASSRISGRGDEQYF	TGTGCCAGCAGTCGCATTAGCGGGAGAGGTGATGAGCAGTACTTC
.	.	TRBV6-5	TRBJ2-1	CASTKNPWNEQFF	TGTGCCAGCACCAAGAACCCGTGGAATGAGCAGTTCTTC
few	.	TRBV21-1	TRBJ2-1	CASSKGNEQFF	TGTGCCAGCAGCAAGGGGAATGAGCAGTTCTTC
.	.	TRBV10-3	TRBJ2-2	CAISEGGTGELFF	TGTGCCATCAGTGAGGGTGGTACCGGGGAGCTGTTTTTT
.	.	TRBV6-4	TRBJ1-1	CASRRNQNTEAFF	TGTGCCAGCAGACGTAACCAGAACACTGAAGCTTTCTTT
.	.	TRBV27	TRBJ2-3	CASSPRTSISTDTQYF	TGTGCCAGCAGTCCACGGACTTCAATTAGCACAGATACGCAGTATTTT
.	TRBD1	TRBV19	TRBJ2-7	CASSTPGTGSYEQYF	TGTGCCAGTAGTACTCCCGGGACAGGGTCCTACGAGCAGTACTTC
once	.	TRBV5-5	TRBJ1-5	CASSWGGSVYSNQPQHF	TGTGCCAGCAGTTGGGGGGGCAGCGTATATAGCAATCAGCCCCAGCATTTT
.	TRBD1	TRBV30	TRBJ2-1	CAWSAGTGGHNEQFF	TGTGCCTGGAGCGCCGGGACAGGGGGCCACAATGAGCAGTTCTTC
.	TRBD1	TRBV9	TRBJ1-5	CASSRTGGNQPQHF	TGTGCCAGCAGCAGGACAGGGGGCAATCAGCCCCAGCATTTT
.	TRBD2	TRBV2	TRBJ2-5	CASTLSGLAGRETQYF	TGTGCCAGCACCCTGAGCGGTCTAGCGGGAAGGGAGACCCAGTACTTC
.	TRBD2	TRBV5-1	TRBJ2-1	CASYTGTSGNNEQFF	TGCGCCAGTTATACCGGGACTAGCGGCAACAATGAGCAGTTCTTC
.	TRBD1	TRBV27	TRBJ2-7	CASSLSGQGGEQYF	TGTGCCAGCAGTTTATCGGGACAGGGGGGCGAGCAGTACTTC
.	.	TRBV4-1	TRBJ1-5	CASSHLLDSHNQPQHF	TGCGCCAGCAGCCACCTCCTTGACAGCCACAATCAGCCCCAGCATTTT
.	.	TRBV30	TRBJ2-3	CAWTSGGRNTQYF	TGTGCCTGGACTTCAGGAGGAAGGAATACGCAGTATTTT
.	TRBD1	TRBV7-3	TRBJ1-2	CASSPQGSSHYGYTF	TGTGCCAGCAGCCCACAGGGGTCCTCCCACTATGGCTACACCTTC
.	.	TRBV28	TRBJ2-7	CASGGTGTDSYEQYF	TGTGCCAGTGGGGGGACCGGGACAGATTCCTACGAGCAGTACTTC